A single sample is the source of the 3 T cell receptor beta chains below, sequenced in a study of blood T cell repertoires in COVID-19. TCRdb's copy holds only in-frame clones and misses some; the assay was immunoSEQ multiplex PCR. The top ten clones hold approximately 3% of a sample with around 500,000 clones, approximately 83% of them seen once. Specimen: peripheral blood. The receptors were sampled from a human donor in a cohort sampled during active COVID-19.

The gene calls are TRBV18 and TRBJ1-2, with unresolved D. The CDR3 has 13 residues. V lost 0 bases and J 2 bases, leaving 4 bases between the germline ends. Germline assignment: CDR1 KGHSH and CDR2 LQKENI. The CDR3 loop is CASSPPTNYGYTF. CDR3 sequence (DNA): TGTGCCAGCTCACCACCGACAAACTATGGCTACACCTTC.

There are a few counts of this clone. The DNA for the CDR3 is TGTGCCTGGGGACGCGGGTACAGGGATAGTAAATCGGATCAGCCCCAGCATTTT. Protein sequence: CAWGRGYRDSKSDQPQHF. The rearrangement joins TRBV30 to TRBJ1-5, with a possible D match to TRBD1 (6 bases). Trimming stripped 5 bases from V and 5 bases from J, with 28 bases between. The CDR3 is 18 amino acids. Germline assignment: CDR1 GTSNPN and CDR2 SVGIG (reference sequence).

J is TRBJ2-4 and V is TRBV5-5; no firm D call. Trimming pared 4 bases from V and 0 bases from J, leaving 14 bases between. Germline V gene lookup returns CDR1 SGHKS and CDR2 YYEKEE (reference sequence). The CDR3 is made up of 16 amino acids. CDR3 residues: CASSPLWAQAKNIQYF. The CDR3 DNA reads as TGTGCCAGCAGCCCACTTTGGGCTCAAGCCAAAAACATTCAGTACTTC.